Below are 23 T cell receptor beta chains sequenced from a single sample in a study of siplizumab effects on memory and regulatory T cells. Assay: immunoSEQ multiplex PCR; the TCRdb copy retains only in-frame clones and omits some. Of 90,000 to 120,000 clones listed, over 85% were seen once; the top ten hold approximately 0.6%. The sequencing sample was made of Tregs sorted from blood. The receptors were sampled from a human donor in good health.

This sequence joins TRBV29-1 and TRBJ2-3; the D is unclear. This CDR3 has 11 residues. The V gene lost 8 bases and the J gene lost 6 bases, with 12 bases spanning the gap. CDR1 is SQVTM and CDR2 is ANQGSEA in the germline V gene. The CDR3 sequence: CSSVLRDTQYF. Here the CDR3 DNA reads TGCAGCTCTGTTCTCCGCGATACGCAGTATTTT.

This clone appeared a single time. CDR3 residues: CASSLVSGNTIYF. The CDR3 DNA reads TGTGCCAGCAGCTTGGTATCTGGAAACACCATATATTTT. The chain has TRBV5-6 and TRBJ1-3; D gene unclear. This CDR3 spans 13 amino acids. Germline V gene sequence: CDR1 SGHDT, CDR2 YYEEEE. V was shortened by 0 bases and J by 1 base, with 2 bases between the two germline ends.

This chain connects TRBV19 to TRBJ1-4; D unresolved. Germline loops: CDR1 LNHDA, CDR2 SQIVND (reference sequence). The CDR3 totals 16 residues. Trimming stripped 3 bases from V and 2 bases from J, with 13 bases between. CDR3 in amino acids: CASSIWAGPTNEKLFF. The CDR3 DNA is TGTGCCAGTAGTATTTGGGCAGGCCCCACTAATGAAAAACTGTTTTTT. The whole variable domain, remainder taken from reference TRBV19 and TRBJ1-4, is DGGITQSPKYLFRKEGQNVTLSCEQNLNHDAMYWYRQDPGQGLRLIYYSQIVNDFQKGDIAEGYSVSREKKESFPLTVTSAQKNPTAFYLCASSIWAGPTNEKLFFGSGTQLSVL.

This clone has only one observation. The chain couples TRBV7-2 to TRBJ1-2; D is perhaps TRBD1 (5 bases). From germline, CDR1 is SGHTA and CDR2 FQGNSA. Trimming stripped 3 bases from V and 8 bases from J, with 13 bases between. This CDR3 is built from 13 residues. The CDR3 coding sequence is TGTGCCAGCAGCTTTCCCGGGGGGTCCGGCTACACCTTC. It specifies CASSFPGGSGYTF.

The chain uses TRBV27 and TRBJ2-3; a possible D gene is TRBD2 (5 bases). Germline CDR1 and CDR2: MNHEY and SMNVEV (reference sequence). The CDR3 is 14 amino acids. V lost 9 bases, J lost 3 bases, and 16 bases lay in between. CDR3 region: CASGGLRGTDTQYF. In DNA form, the CDR3 reads TGTGCCAGTGGCGGCCTTCGGGGAACAGATACGCAGTATTTT.

The rearrangement links TRBV6-1 to TRBJ2-7; TRBD2 aligns across 7 bases. The V segment lost 9 bases and the J segment 2 bases; nucleotides outside the gene matches: 13. The germline CDR1 and CDR2 sequences are MNHNS and SASEGT. This CDR3 contains 15 residues. For the CDR3, the DNA is TGTGCCAGTTTGGGAAACCCTAGCGGACCCTACGAGCAGTACTTC. Protein sequence: CASLGNPSGPYEQYF.

This clone was observed once. The V gene is TRBV6-6, the J gene TRBJ1-5; D not resolved. CDR3 size: 14 residues. CDR1 is MNHNY, CDR2 SVGAGI, per germline (reference sequence). Trimming pared 4 bases from V and 4 bases from J, leaving 11 bases between. CDR3 nucleotides: TGTGCCAGCAGTTTAGGTCCAGCTAATCAGCCCCAGCATTTT. This encodes CASSLGPANQPQHF.

The chain uses TRBV6-1 and TRBJ1-2; 10 bases agree with TRBD1. The CDR3 has 18 amino acids. The V and J ends lost 1 base and 2 bases, in that order; junction bases with no gene match: 10. The V gene's germline CDR1 is MNHNS and CDR2 SASEGT. The CDR3 bases are TGTGCCAGCAGTGAAGGCCCCTGGGGACAGGGGAGAAACTATGGCTACACCTTC. Amino acids: CASSEGPWGQGRNYGYTF.

This clone was seen a single time. V gene TRBV9 combines with J gene TRBJ2-2, with a tentative D call TRBD2 (5 bases). The CDR3 runs 16 residues. Germline V CDR1 and CDR2: SGDLS, YYNGEE. Trimming took off 0 bases at V and 4 bases at J, with 13 bases between the two ends. DNA for the CDR3: TGTGCCAGCAGCGTAGCTACGGGGAGCTCCACCGGGGAGCTGTTTTTT. Its protein product is CASSVATGSSTGELFF. Full variable domain (remainder filled in from reference TRBV9 and TRBJ2-2): DSGVTQTPKHLITATGQRVTLRCSPRSGDLSVYWYQQSLDQGLQFLIQYYNGEERAKGNILERFSAQQFPDLHSELNLSSLELGDSALYFCASSVATGSSTGELFFGEGSRLTVL.

The chain is built from TRBV27 and TRBJ2-7; TRBD1 agrees at 8 bases. Germline V gene data show CDR1 as MNHEY and CDR2 as SMNVEV (reference sequence). This CDR3 is built from 18 residues. After removal of 2 bases from V and 0 bases from J, the junction contained 12 bases not matched to a gene. The CDR3 spells CASSLRGQGGAASYEQYF. The CDR3 DNA is TGTGCCAGCAGTTTAAGAGGACAGGGCGGGGCTGCCTCCTACGAGCAGTACTTC.

V is TRBV18 and J is TRBJ2-1; no firm D call. The V and J ends lost 3 bases and 9 bases respectively, with 9 bases between them. Germline CDR1 reads KGHSH; CDR2 reads LQKENI. This CDR3 has 12 amino acids. The CDR3 DNA reads as TGTGCCAGCTCACCGCACGTTCCTGAGCAGTTCTTC. Its protein is CASSPHVPEQFF.

The chain links TRBV6-5 to TRBJ1-2, with 7 bases that match TRBD1. In germline, CDR1 is MNHEY, CDR2 SVGAGI. The junction had 5 bases not matched to a gene; V was cut back by 0 bases and J by 7 bases. CDR3 size: 14 residues. CDR3: CASSYSEGASGYTF. As DNA, the CDR3 is TGTGCCAGCAGTTACTCCGAGGGGGCTAGTGGCTACACCTTC.

This rearrangement joins TRBV7-8 to TRBJ2-2; D may be TRBD2 (6 bases). V dropped 4 bases and J dropped 4 bases, with 16 bases sitting between them. Germline-derived CDR1 and CDR2 are SGHVS and FQNEAQ. The CDR3 is 16 residues long. The CDR3 reads CASSSNGGVTTGELFF. Written as DNA, the CDR3 is TGTGCCAGCAGCTCAAATGGAGGGGTGACCACCGGGGAGCTGTTTTTT.

The chain employs TRBV4-1 and TRBJ2-1, with D hard to call. This CDR3 comprises 14 residues. CDR1 and CDR2 from the germline V gene are MGHRA and YSYEKL. Deletions cut 3 bases from V and 4 bases from J, with 10 bases between. The CDR3 protein is CASSHRPSYNEQFF. DNA of the CDR3: TGCGCCAGCAGCCACCGACCAAGTTACAATGAGCAGTTCTTC.

The rearrangement links TRBV5-4 to TRBJ2-7, with 7 bases that match TRBD2. The CDR3 is made up of 13 amino acids. Losses at the gene ends were 0 bases for V and 3 bases for J; bases not matched to a gene: 0. The V gene's germline CDR1 is SGHNT and CDR2 YYREEE (reference sequence). CDR3 nucleotides: TGTGCCAGCAGCTTGGGGGGGGGCTACGAGCAGTACTTC. It yields the protein CASSLGGGYEQYF.

V gene TRBV10-3 combines with J gene TRBJ1-2; 7 bases match TRBD1. The CDR3 loop spans 15 amino acids. CDR1 is ENHRY and CDR2 is SYGVKD in the germline V gene. Germline trimming cut 5 bases from V and 0 bases from J; bases unmatched to any gene: 6. CDR3 sequence (DNA): TGTGCCATCAGTCAAGGACAGGCCGCTAACTATGGCTACACCTTC. It codes for CAISQGQAANYGYTF.

The chain links TRBV20-1 to TRBJ2-4; D possibly corresponds to TRBD1 (6 bases). The CDR3 is 11 residues long. V was clipped by 3 bases and J by 14 bases, with 14 bases between them. Germline V gives CDR1 DFQATT, CDR2 SNEGSKA (reference sequence). As DNA, the CDR3 is TGCAGTGCTAGTCTCCAGACAGGAAAGTACTTC. It translates to CSASLQTGKYF.

The V gene is TRBV6-1, the J gene TRBJ1-5; D call uncertain. Looked up from germline, CDR1 is MNHNS and CDR2 is SASEGT. The V and J ends lost 6 bases and 5 bases respectively, with 11 bases between them. This CDR3 spans 13 amino acids. The CDR3: CASRINRDQPQHF. As DNA, the CDR3 is TGTGCCAGCAGGATCAATAGGGATCAGCCCCAGCATTTT.

V usage is TRBV28 and J usage is TRBJ1-3, with D perhaps matching TRBD1 (6 bases). Per germline, CDR1 MDHEN and CDR2 SYDVKM. The CDR3 covers 15 residues. Trimming removed 2 bases at V and 4 bases at J, with 12 bases between. CDR3 bases: TGTGCCAGCAGTTTAGCTACAGGGTTAGGAAACACCATATATTTT. Protein: CASSLATGLGNTIYF.

V is TRBV30 and J is TRBJ2-4; a possible D gene is TRBD1 (6 bases). Trimming left V 2 bases short and J 3 bases short, with 8 bases between. Germline V gene data show CDR1 as GTSNPN and CDR2 as SVGIG (reference sequence). The CDR3 sequence is 13 residues long. The CDR3 DNA is TGTGCCTGGAGTAGGGGACACAAAAACATTCAGTACTTC. Protein sequence: CAWSRGHKNIQYF. Complete variable domain (other parts from reference TRBV30 and TRBJ2-4): SQTIHQWPATLVQPVGSPLSLECTVEGTSNPNLYWYRQAAGRGLQLLFYSVGIGQISSEVPQNLSASRPQDRQFILSSKKLLLSDSGFYLCAWSRGHKNIQYFGAGTRLSVL.

This clone was counted once. V and J are TRBV5-4 and TRBJ1-1, with 8 bases lining up with TRBD1. V lost 3 bases to trimming and J lost 7 bases; unmatched junction nucleotides: 8. CDR3 length: 14 amino acids. The germline V gene has CDR1 SGHNT and CDR2 YYREEE (reference sequence). The CDR3 DNA is TGTGCCAGCAGCTGGCGGACAGGGAGGGGTGAAGCTTTCTTT. This codes for CASSWRTGRGEAFF.

The V and J genes are TRBV7-3 and TRBJ1-2; D perhaps matches TRBD1 (5 bases). CDR1 is SGHTA and CDR2 is FQGTGA in the germline V gene. V was pared by 5 bases and J by 3 bases, with 13 bases between. The CDR3 covers 14 residues. CDR3 in DNA: TGTGCCAGCAGCCCCGGACGGGGCCACTATGGCTACACCTTC. Translation gives CASSPGRGHYGYTF. Variable domain in full (rest from reference TRBV7-3 and TRBJ1-2): GAGVSQTPSNKVTEKGKYVELRCDPISGHTALYWYRQSLGQGPEFLIYFQGTGAADDSGLPNDRFFAVRPEGSVSTLKIQRTERGDSAVYLCASSPGRGHYGYTFGSGTRLTVV.

The chain employs TRBV7-9 and TRBJ1-2; TRBD1 might be the D (5 bases). The CDR3 length is 13 residues. The germline gives CDR1 SEHNR, CDR2 FQNEAQ (reference sequence). V was pared by 2 bases and J by 6 bases, with 10 bases between. The CDR3 protein is CASSLSGAHGYTF. CDR3 in DNA: TGTGCCAGCAGCTTATCCGGGGCCCATGGCTACACCTTC.